This entry lists 12 T cell receptor beta chains sequenced from one sample in a study of early T cells in non-severe SARS-CoV-2 infection. Using its own MiXCR run on the 5' RACE reads, TCRdb lists one record per CDR3 protein. The sample comprises 25,000 to 30,000 distinct CDR3 sequences, 6% of which are singletons, and under 40% rests with the top ten. The specimen comprised whole blood, sampled at baseline. Receptors were obtained from an adult who was a healthcare worker with PCR-confirmed SARS-CoV-2 infection or an uninfected control (not recorded which).

This clonotype was detected many times. The rearrangement uses TRBV3-1 and TRBJ2-7; D is undetermined. CDR1 and CDR2 (germline): LGHDT, YNNKEL (reference sequence). CDR3 length equals 15 residues. Between the trimmed V and J ends, which lost 2 bases and 2 bases, there was a span of 13 bases. CDR3 loop: CASSQWWRIAYEQYF. As DNA, the CDR3 is TGTGCCAGCAGCCAATGGTGGCGGATTGCCTACGAGCAGTACTTC.

This clonotype was seen many times. The chain recombines TRBV3-1 with TRBJ2-7, with 12 positions matching TRBD1. Germline V gives CDR1 LGHDT, CDR2 YNNKEL (reference sequence). V was clipped by 5 bases and J by 0 bases; unmatched bases: 5. This CDR3 is built from 16 residues. For the CDR3, the DNA is TGTGCCAGCAGCATGGGACAGGGGGCTGCCTCCTACGAGCAGTACTTC. As protein: CASSMGQGAASYEQYF.

This clonotype was seen many times. The chain recombines TRBV7-8 with TRBJ1-2; D might be TRBD1 (5 bases). V shed 1 base and J shed 4 bases, with 13 bases lying between them. This CDR3 contains 15 residues. Germline V gene sequence: CDR1 SGHVS, CDR2 FQNEAQ. The DNA for the CDR3 is TGTGCCAGCAGCTTAGGAAGGGGAGATGGCTATGGCTACACCTTC. This codes for CASSLGRGDGYGYTF.

This clonotype was seen repeatedly, ten times or more. This chain uses TRBV6-2 or TRBV6-3 with TRBJ1-3; D uncertain. CDR1 and CDR2 from the germline V gene are MNHEY and SVGEGT. The CDR3 loop spans 15 amino acids. Trimming removed 5 bases from V and 0 bases from J, with 11 bases in between. CDR3 amino acids: CASSTRTFSGNTIYF. The CDR3 DNA reads as TGTGCCAGCAGTACCCGGACCTTCTCTGGAAACACCATATATTTT.

This clonotype came up many times. V and J are TRBV7-9 and TRBJ2-5; 9 positions agree with TRBD1. This CDR3 is 14 amino acids long. Germline V gene data show CDR1 as SEHNR and CDR2 as FQNEAQ (reference sequence). The trim removed 1 base at V and 5 bases at J, leaving 2 bases unmatched. CDR3 protein: CASSLDRGLETQYF. Here the CDR3 DNA reads TGTGCCAGCAGCTTAGACAGGGGGCTGGAGACCCAGTACTTC.

Ten or more counts support this clonotype. This chain connects TRBV7-8 to TRBJ1-2; 7 positions agree with TRBD1. The length of the CDR3 is 15 residues. V was pared by 4 bases and J by 8 bases, with 13 bases of the junction left unmatched. Germline CDR1 SGHVS, CDR2 FQNEAQ. For the CDR3, the DNA is TGTGCCAGCAGCTCCAGTTTCCCGAGGGGGCTGGGCTACACCTTC. Its translation: CASSSSFPRGLGYTF.

This clonotype was counted at least ten times. The chain combines TRBV3-1 with TRBJ1-1; D is uncertain. V lost 2 bases, J lost 11 bases, and 12 bases lay in between. Germline assignment: CDR1 LGHDT and CDR2 YNNKEL (reference sequence). The CDR3 has 12 residues. The DNA of the CDR3 is TGTGCCAGCAGCCAAAGGGCTCATAGCGCTTTCTTT. It specifies CASSQRAHSAFF. Together with reference TRBV3-1 and TRBJ1-1, the CDR3 gives the full variable domain: DTAVSQTPKYLVTQMGNDKSIKCEQNLGHDTMYWYKQDSKKFLKIMFSYNNKELIINETVPNRFSPKSPDKAHLNLHINSLELGDSAVYFCASSQRAHSAFFGQGTRLTVV.

This clonotype has more than one count but fewer than ten. The V and J genes are TRBV7-2 and TRBJ2-2, with D hard to call. V lost 3 bases and J lost 3, with 11 bases in between. The germline gives CDR1 SGHTA, CDR2 FQGNSA. CDR3 length: 15 amino acids. This CDR3 is CASSFRPLHTGELFF. The CDR3 DNA is TGTGCCAGCAGCTTTCGACCCTTGCACACCGGGGAGCTGTTTTTT.

This clonotype was found many times. The rearrangement links TRBV18 to TRBJ2-7, with 10 bases lining up with TRBD1. Germline CDR1 KGHSH, CDR2 LQKENI. This CDR3 spans 15 amino acids. V lost 3 bases to trimming and J lost 3 bases; unmatched junction nucleotides: 5. CDR3 region: CASSPGQGSNYEQYF. As DNA, the CDR3 is TGTGCCAGCTCACCGGGACAGGGGTCGAACTACGAGCAGTACTTC.

This clonotype was seen at least ten times. V usage is TRBV27 and J usage is TRBJ1-1, with D perhaps TRBD1 (5 bases). In germline, CDR1 is MNHEY, CDR2 SMNVEV (reference sequence). The ends were cut back, 8 bases at V and 6 bases at J, with 13 bases in the middle. This CDR3 has 12 residues. CDR3 in amino acids: CASGVRGSEAFF. The CDR3 DNA reads as TGTGCCAGCGGGGTTAGGGGATCTGAAGCTTTCTTT.

In this sample, this clonotype turned up many times. The rearrangement joins TRBV12-3 or TRBV12-4 to TRBJ2-1, with 7 bases fitting TRBD2. V was clipped by 6 bases and J by 4 bases; unmatched bases: 9. CDR3 length: 15 residues. CDR3 amino acids: CASSLSGEIYNEQFF. DNA of the CDR3: TGTGCCAGCAGCCTAAGCGGGGAAATTTACAATGAGCAGTTCTTC.

The rearrangement links TRBV20-1 to TRBJ1-2, with a possible D match to TRBD1 (5 bases). Germline values: CDR1 DFQATT, CDR2 SNEGSKA (reference sequence). This CDR3 is built from 12 residues. V shed 5 bases and J shed 4 bases, with 11 bases lying between them. The CDR3 region has the DNA TGCAGTGCTGGGGGACTCCTCTATGGCTACACCTTC. Translation gives CSAGGLLYGYTF.